The 2 T cell receptor beta chains presented below share a single source sample, sequenced in a study of patients and donors after allogeneic stem cell transplantation. One entry per CDR3 protein results from TCRdb running MiXCR on the RT-PCR reads. Seen here are about 400,000 distinct CDR3 sequences, approximately 16% observed once, and the top ten hold about 7%. Sequencing was carried out using blood, either unsorted or a sorted T cell fraction (not recorded which). The source of these receptors is a human donor who was either an allogeneic HSCT recipient or a stem cell or donor lymphocyte infusion donor (not recorded which). It is not recorded whose cells these are; they may come from a transplant donor.

This clonotype appeared a few times. The chain recombines TRBV20-1 with TRBJ2-5, with 11 bases matching TRBD2. CDR1 and CDR2 from the germline V gene are DFQATT and SNEGSKA (reference sequence). The V gene end was trimmed by 4 bases and the J gene end by 3 bases; junction bases not matched to a gene: 7. The CDR3 sequence is 15 residues long. CDR3 loop: CSAIPGTSGKETQYF. In DNA, the CDR3 is TGCAGTGCTATTCCCGGGACTAGCGGTAAAGAGACCCAGTACTTC.

This clonotype was seen only a few times. The chain is built from TRBV3-1 and TRBJ1-4, with 9 positions matching TRBD1. This CDR3 comprises 14 residues. Unmatched junction bases numbered 6, after V lost 6 bases and J lost 7 bases. Germline-derived CDR1 and CDR2 are LGHDT and YNNKEL (reference sequence). The CDR3 bases are TGTGCCAGCAGTGCCGGGACAGGGCGTGAAAAACTGTTTTTT. This gives the protein CASSAGTGREKLFF.